This T cell receptor beta chain was profiled in a study of T cells in Graves' hyperthyroidism and ophthalmopathy. Template material for amplifying TCR beta CDR3 regions consisted of RNA transcripts. Researchers ran a first-round RT-PCR on the TCR CDR3 using the HTBI primer set. TCRdb itself ran the multiplex PCR reads through MiXCR, one entry per CDR3 protein. This table holds approximately 530,000 distinct CDR3 sequences, about 20% found once. This clonotype turned up a few times. The antigen is unknown. Study conclusions and caveats: Stable hyperthyroidism was separated from ophthalmopathy by a model based on 13 V-J features.

Germline V gene data show CDR1 as SGHAT and CDR2 as FQNNGV. V dropped 8 bases and J dropped 7; count of bases not matched to a gene: 5. CDR3 size: 14 residues. For ophthalmopathy patients, the Clinical Activity Score was at least 3 and the NOSPECS grade at least 4; duration was under 3 months. Source material for PBMCs was about 10 ml fresh peripheral blood. The sample taken for sequencing was blood. The chain links TRBV11-2 to TRBJ2-1, with TRBD2 matching 13 bases. This clonotype was obtained from a man aged 40-49 years with Graves' ophthalmopathy. DNA for the CDR3: TGTGCCAGCCGGACTAGCGGGGGATGGAATGAGCAGTTCTTC. This encodes CASRTSGGWNEQFF.